A selection of T cell receptor beta chains follows, all from one sample in a study of T cells in Graves' hyperthyroidism and ophthalmopathy. TCRdb re-derived calls from the multiplex PCR reads in MiXCR, one entry per CDR3 protein. The data show a few hundred thousand distinct CDR3 sequences, around 22% seen once. Material: blood. The source of these receptors is a man aged 25-45 years with Graves' ophthalmopathy. Each CDR3 is given with its conserved first and last residue. The D gene is left open where the match is weak. Not all rows give a size; the values are once, few, many and, for expanded clones, a class.

d_call	clone_size	v_call	j_call	cdr3_nt	cdr3_aa
-	many	TRBV20-1	TRBJ1-2	TGCAGTGTCCTTTCCATCTCTAACTATGGCTACACCTTC	CSVLSISNYGYTF
TRBD1	many	TRBV11-2	TRBJ2-7	TGTGCCAGCAGCTTATCGGGACAGGGGGCCTACGAGCAGTACTTC	CASSLSGQGAYEQYF
-	-	TRBV19	TRBJ1-1	TGTGCCAGTAAGATAGGTTTCCGGACAGTGAACACTGAAGCTTTCTTT	CASKIGFRTVNTEAFF
-	many	TRBV2	TRBJ2-3	TGTGCCAGCAGTGACTGGCAGATGGCAGATACGCAGTATTTT	CASSDWQMADTQYF
TRBD1	few	TRBV5-1	TRBJ1-1	TGCGCCAGCAGCCATGGACAGGTTAGAGGGACTGAAGCTTTCTTT	CASSHGQVRGTEAFF
-	-	TRBV5-8	TRBJ2-2	TGTGCCAGCAGCTTGGACCGATTCGGGGAGCTGTTTTTT	CASSLDRFGELFF
TRBD2	-	TRBV10-3	TRBJ2-3	TGTGCCATCAGTGATGGCGGGGGTAGCACAGATACGCAGTATTTT	CAISDGGGSTDTQYF
-	few	TRBV11-3	TRBJ1-2	TGTGCCAGCAGCATCCGTTTGGGTAGCTATGGCTACACCTTC	CASSIRLGSYGYTF
TRBD1	few	TRBV13	TRBJ2-3	TGTGCCAGCCGGAAACGGGCAGGGGGAAGAGATACGCAGTATTTT	CASRKRAGGRDTQYF
TRBD2	few	TRBV11-2	TRBJ2-1	TGTGCCAGCAGCTTAGGGGCTAGCGGGATTAAGGGCAATGAGCAGTTCTTC	CASSLGASGIKGNEQFF
TRBD2	-	TRBV4-1	TRBJ2-5	TGCGCCAGCAGCCAGTATTGGCCCCCGACTAGCAAGCAAGAGACCCAGTACTTC	CASSQYWPPTSKQETQYF
-	many	TRBV30	TRBJ2-3	TGTGCCTGGAGCATAGCGTTCACAGATACGCAGTATTTT	CAWSIAFTDTQYF
TRBD1	few	TRBV11-2	TRBJ1-2	TGTGCCAGCAGCTTAGGCCCCGGACAGGGAAGTTATGGCTACACCTTC	CASSLGPGQGSYGYTF
-	-	TRBV3-1	TRBJ1-6	TGTGCCAGCAGCCAAGATTACGGGGGCGCTTATTCACCCCTCCACTTT	CASSQDYGGAYSPLHF
-	many	TRBV11-2	TRBJ2-3	TGTGCCAGCAGCTTAACCGGAACCCTTTCAGATACGCAGTATTTT	CASSLTGTLSDTQYF
TRBD2	-	TRBV4-1	TRBJ2-1	TGCGCCAGCAGCCAACGCGTCCCGGGACTAGTCTACAATGAGCAGTTCTTC	CASSQRVPGLVYNEQFF
TRBD1	-	TRBV6-2/TRBV6-3	TRBJ2-7	TGTGCCAGCAACACAGGGACAGGGCTATACGAGCAGTACTTC	CASNTGTGLYEQYF
TRBD2	few	TRBV11-3	TRBJ2-2	TGTGCCAGCAGCTTAGCTAGCGGGAGTTTTGCCGGGGAGCTGTTTTTT	CASSLASGSFAGELFF
TRBD2	many	TRBV11-2	TRBJ2-1	TGTGCCAGCAGCTCGATAGCGGGAGGGGAAAATGAGCAGTTCTTC	CASSSIAGGENEQFF
-	many	TRBV30	TRBJ2-4	TGTGCCTGCGGACGTTCGGCCAACATTCAGTACTTC	CACGRSANIQYF
TRBD1	-	TRBV28	TRBJ2-7	TGTGCCAGCAGTCGCAACCCAGGGACAGGGGCCTACGAGCAGTACTTC	CASSRNPGTGAYEQYF
-	-	TRBV7-2	TRBJ1-2	TGTGCCAGCAGCTTAAGGGGGGTCGGGTATGGCTACACCTTC	CASSLRGVGYGYTF
TRBD2	few	TRBV12-3/TRBV12-4	TRBJ2-5	TGTGCCAGCAGTTTTGGACTAGCGGAACCACAAGAGACCCAGTACTTC	CASSFGLAEPQETQYF
-	-	TRBV6-2/TRBV6-3	TRBJ2-1	TGTGCCAGCAGTTACCACAATGAGCAGTTCTTC	CASSYHNEQFF
TRBD2	few	TRBV10-3	TRBJ2-5	TGTGCCATCAGTGTGGCGGGAGGTTCAGAGACCCAGTACTTC	CAISVAGGSETQYF
-	-	TRBV18	TRBJ2-7	TGTGCCAGCTCACTAGCCGGGACCTTGGCCTACGAGCAGTACTTC	CASSLAGTLAYEQYF
-	-	TRBV12-5	TRBJ2-5	TGTGCTAGTGCCCAGTCGGGACTCCAAGAGACCCAGTACTTC	CASAQSGLQETQYF
-	-	TRBV29-1	TRBJ2-5	TGCAGCGCCTGCTGGGGCGAAGAGACCCAGTACTTC	CSACWGEETQYF
-	few	TRBV5-1	TRBJ2-3	TGCGCCAGCATGCTAGGCCACCTAAGCACAGATACGCAGTATTTT	CASMLGHLSTDTQYF
-	-	TRBV11-3	TRBJ2-7	TGTGCCAGCAGGAACTTATCCTACGAGCAGTACTTC	CASRNLSYEQYF
TRBD1	few	TRBV4-2	TRBJ1-2	TGTGCCAGCAGCCATTTGACAGGGAAATATGGCTACACCTTC	CASSHLTGKYGYTF
-	-	TRBV6-5	TRBJ1-2	TGTGCCAGCAGTTACACGAACCAGGGGTACTATGGCTACACCTTC	CASSYTNQGYYGYTF
-	many	TRBV11-3	TRBJ2-6	TGTGCCAGCAGCCACAGGATCTCTGGGGCCAACGTCCTGACTTTC	CASSHRISGANVLTF
TRBD2	few	TRBV7-8	TRBJ2-1	TGTGCCAGCAAGGTTGGGACTAGCGGGAGGAATGAGCAGTTCTTC	CASKVGTSGRNEQFF
TRBD1	many	TRBV18	TRBJ2-6	TGTGCCAGCTACCAGGGGGCTGGGGCCAACGTCCTGACTTTC	CASYQGAGANVLTF
TRBD1	many	TRBV3-1	TRBJ1-1	TGTGCCAGCAGCCCGGACAGGGTCAACACTGAAGCTTTCTTT	CASSPDRVNTEAFF
TRBD1	-	TRBV6-9	TRBJ2-2	TGTGCCAGCAGTTTCTGGACAGGGGGGAGCACCGGGGAGCTGTTTTTT	CASSFWTGGSTGELFF
-	-	TRBV6-1	TRBJ1-2	TGTGCCAGCAGTCCTCCGGGCTCACGACCCTTACAATATGGCTACACCTTC	CASSPPGSRPLQYGYTF
-	-	TRBV9	TRBJ2-7	TGTGCCAGCAGCGTAGGATTAGGGACCTCCTACGAGCAGTACTTC	CASSVGLGTSYEQYF
TRBD2	-	TRBV5-1	TRBJ2-1	TGCGCCAGCAGCTGGGGGACTAGCGGGAGGCGTTGGAATGAGCAGTTCTTC	CASSWGTSGRRWNEQFF
-	-	TRBV6-1	TRBJ2-5	TGTGCCAGCAGTGGGTCCAACCAAGAGACCCAGTACTTC	CASSGSNQETQYF
-	-	TRBV6-2/TRBV6-3	TRBJ1-5	TGTGCCAGCAGTTACTCGTTCCAGGGCAATCAGCCCCAGCATTTT	CASSYSFQGNQPQHF
-	-	TRBV7-9	TRBJ2-6	TGTGCCAGCAGCTCCGGTCGGGGGAGCGGATTGAACTCTGGGGCCAACGTCCTGACTTTC	CASSSGRGSGLNSGANVLTF
TRBD2	many	TRBV6-1	TRBJ2-1	TGTGCCAGCAGTGACGGGACTAGCGGGAACAATGAGCAGTTCTTC	CASSDGTSGNNEQFF
-	few	TRBV15	TRBJ2-7	TGTGCCACCAGCAGACTTAGCTCCTACGAGCAGTACTTC	CATSRLSSYEQYF
TRBD2	-	TRBV9	TRBJ2-1	TGTGCCAGCAGCGCCCGGGCGGGAGGGCCGGGTGAGCAGTTCTTC	CASSARAGGPGEQFF
-	-	TRBV3-1	TRBJ2-5	TGTGCCAGCAGCCCGGGGCTACGTTCAAGGGGACAAGAGACCCAGTACTTC	CASSPGLRSRGQETQYF